This TCR beta chain was identified in a study of blood T cell repertoires in COVID-19. As originally analysed: Amplification with reference gene primers provided the estimates of nucleated cell counts. Some clones are missing from TCRdb's copy, which holds only in-frame ones; the method was immunoSEQ multiplex PCR. The V and J calls and clone size come from that table; D and trimming were worked out from the DNA. Here the sample spans tens of thousands of clones, about 80% being singletons. CDR3 size: 18 residues. Germline values: CDR1 MDHEN, CDR2 SYDVKM. The germline V and J ends were trimmed by 5 bases and 3 bases, with 25 bases remaining between them.

The material sequenced was peripheral blood. The chain couples TRBV28 to TRBJ1-1; tentatively, D is TRBD1 (6 bases). This clonotype was sampled from a man in his sixties with acute or convalescent COVID-19. The CDR3 DNA follows: TGTGCCAGCAGTCTCCTCGGGGGGGCGAGGGGTGAGGACACTGAAGCTTTCTTT. Translation: CASSLLGGARGEDTEAFF. The full variable domain, completed using reference TRBV28 and TRBJ1-1, is DVKVTQSSRYLVKRTGEKVFLECVQDMDHENMFWYRQDPGLGLRLIYFSYDVKMKEKGDIPEGYSVSREKKERFSLILESASTNQTSMYLCASSLLGGARGEDTEAFFGQGTRLTVV.